The 5 T cell receptor beta chains below come from one sample, sequenced in a study of technical replicates of blood from a few donors. TCRdb keeps only in-frame clones here, not all; method: immunoSEQ multiplex PCR. The sample gives about 73,000 clones, more than 90% of which show up once; roughly 4.5% is in the top ten. The sample consisted of PBMCs. These receptors were collected from a human donor in good health. Some clones in this sample may be carry-over from other donors' samples.

The chain recombines TRBV12-5 with TRBJ2-1, with 13 bases aligning to TRBD2. There are 14 residues in the CDR3. Germline CDR1 and CDR2: LGHNT and FRNRAP. V shed 6 bases, J shed 8 bases, and the junction held 4 bases outside the gene matches. The CDR3 loop is CASGGLAGEDEQFF. The CDR3 nucleotides read TGTGCTAGTGGAGGACTAGCGGGAGAAGATGAGCAGTTCTTC.

This chain joins TRBV13 and TRBJ2-7; 7 bases agree with TRBD2. Germline values: CDR1 PRHDT, CDR2 FYEKMQ (reference sequence). The CDR3 runs 14 residues. V lost 4 bases and J lost 4; bases outside the gene matches: 7. This CDR3 reads CASSSGLERYEQYF. The CDR3, as DNA: TGTGCCAGCAGCTCTGGACTAGAACGTTACGAGCAGTACTTC. The full variable domain, its missing parts supplied by reference TRBV13 and TRBJ2-7, is AAGVIQSPRHLIKEKRETATLKCYPIPRHDTVYWYQQGPGQDPQFLISFYEKMQSDKGSIPDRFSAQQFSDYHSELNMSSLELGDSALYFCASSSGLERYEQYFGPGTRLTVT.

The chain recombines TRBV5-1 with TRBJ2-1; D ambiguous. The ends were cut back, 0 bases at V and 1 base at J, with 8 bases in the middle. Germline V CDR1 and CDR2: SGHRS, YFSETQ. The CDR3 length is 15 residues. The CDR3 protein is CASSLAVGSYNEQFF. In DNA, the CDR3 is TGCGCCAGCAGCTTGGCCGTCGGTTCCTACAATGAGCAGTTCTTC. Together with reference TRBV5-1 and TRBJ2-1, the CDR3 gives the full variable domain: KAGVTQTPRYLIKTRGQQVTLSCSPISGHRSVSWYQQTPGQGLQFLFEYFSETQRNKGNFPGRFSGRQFSNSRSEMNVSTLELGDSALYLCASSLAVGSYNEQFFGPGTRLTVL.

The J gene is TRBJ1-5, the V gene TRBV2, with D unresolved. The CDR3 covers 18 residues. Trimming took 6 bases from V and 3 from J, leaving 24 bases between them. Per germline, CDR1 SNHLY and CDR2 FYNNEI. The CDR3 sequence is CASSLWPELHRNNQPQHF. The CDR3 coding sequence is TGTGCCAGCAGCCTTTGGCCGGAGTTACACCGTAACAATCAGCCCCAGCATTTT.

The genes are TRBV10-2 and TRBJ1-3, with D hard to call. V gave up 3 bases and J gave up 1 base, with 10 bases separating them. CDR1 and CDR2 from the germline V gene are WSHSY and SAAADI. This CDR3 contains 15 residues. CDR3 sequence (DNA): TGCGCCAGCAGTGACAGGAGGAGATCTGGAAACACCATATATTTT. Translating it yields CASSDRRRSGNTIYF.